The entry below describes one TCR beta chain. The CDR3 has 15 amino acids. V lost 5 bases, J lost 5 bases, and 8 bases stayed unmatched. The germline V gene has CDR1 SGHAT and CDR2 FQDESV (reference sequence). TCRdb reanalysed the RACE reads using MiXCR and keeps one entry per CDR3 protein. The sample has more than 80,000 distinct CDR3 sequences; roughly 10% are singletons. The record originates from a study of human T cells and chemical hapten exposure. Time point meaning: patch test 3, about 24 weeks after DPC sensitization. The treatment denotes: therapeutic diphenylcyclopropenone sensitization with weekly scalp DPC.

This clonotype was obtained from a woman between 50 and 59 years old with alopecia areata. Some clones in this sample may be carry-over from other donors' samples. The source material was whole blood, sampled in connection with sensitization to the hapten diphenylcyclopropenone (DPC). The chain joins TRBV11-1 to TRBJ2-1, with 8 bases that match TRBD2. The CDR3 reads CASSQREILDNEQFF. In DNA, the CDR3 is TGTGCCAGCAGCCAGCGGGAGATCTTAGACAATGAGCAGTTCTTC.